Below are 19 T cell receptor beta chains sequenced from a single sample in a study of regulatory T cells in long-lasting Graves disease. Combining iRepertoire HTBI primers with Arm-PCR of CDR3 regions, the authors built TCR beta libraries. TCRdb called the multiplex PCR reads again in MiXCR, with one record for every CDR3 protein. The profile shows 300,000 to 500,000 distinct CDR3 sequences, roughly 20% of them singletons. Sample time point: persistent/refractory GD, antithyroid drugs over 5 years with positive TRAb. PBMCs were the source of the RNA used for TCR sequencing. The specimen comprised peripheral blood mononuclear cells (PBMCs), sampled when the disease was refractory, from a patient treated with antithyroid drugs. The receptors here all came from a female donor with Graves disease.

In this sample, this clonotype turned up a few times. The chain recombines TRBV7-9 with TRBJ1-1, with D maybe TRBD1 (5 bases). V gave up 4 bases and J gave up 5 bases, with 14 bases separating them. This CDR3 is 14 amino acids long. Germline V CDR1 and CDR2: SEHNR, FQNEAQ (reference sequence). CDR3 bases: TGTGCCAGCAGCTCCCGGGTCGGGGGGACTGAAGCTTTCTTT. Translating it yields CASSSRVGGTEAFF.

This clonotype occurred a few times. The genes are TRBV19 and TRBJ2-5; tentatively, D is TRBD2 (5 bases). The germline V gene encodes CDR1 LNHDA and CDR2 SQIVND (reference sequence). The CDR3 contains 15 residues. Deletions cut 3 bases from V and 2 bases from J, with 13 bases between. The CDR3 nucleotides are TGTGCCAGTAGTATGTATACGACTACTCAAGAGACCCAGTACTTC. Amino acids: CASSMYTTTQETQYF.

This clonotype was detected ten times or more. V gene TRBV12-3 or TRBV12-4 combines with J gene TRBJ2-6, with TRBD1 as a possible D gene (6 bases). V was cut by 2 bases and J by 0 bases, with 17 bases left in between. The CDR3 sequence is 19 residues long. As DNA, the CDR3 is TGTGCCAGCAGTTTATCCAAGGGGACAACAAGCTCTGGGGCCAACGTCCTGACTTTC. It is translated as CASSLSKGTTSSGANVLTF.

This clonotype has at least ten counts. The J gene is TRBJ2-5, the V gene TRBV6-5; 7 bases are shared with TRBD2. Trimming cost V 4 bases and J 0 bases; bases outside gene matches: 8. Per the germline V gene, CDR1 is MNHEY and CDR2 is SVGAGI. The length of the CDR3 is 16 residues. The CDR3 is CASSSSLAGYQETQYF. CDR3 bases: TGTGCCAGCAGTTCCTCATTAGCGGGTTACCAAGAGACCCAGTACTTC.

The rearrangement uses TRBV7-2 and TRBJ1-1; no reliable D call. CDR3 length: 13 residues. V shed 1 base and J shed 4 bases, with 7 bases lying between them. CDR1 is SGHTA, CDR2 FQGNSA, per germline. CDR3 sequence (DNA): TGTGCCAGCAGCTTAGAGTTATGCACTGAAGCTTTCTTT. Amino acids: CASSLELCTEAFF.

In its sample, this clonotype was seen many times. V is TRBV28 and J is TRBJ1-1, with no clear D. The germline V gene has CDR1 MDHEN and CDR2 SYDVKM. Trimming removed 4 bases from V and 0 bases from J, with 12 bases in between. CDR3 size: 15 residues. CDR3 nucleotide sequence: TGTGCCAGCAGTTCCCTGGGGTCCATGAACACTGAAGCTTTCTTT. Protein product: CASSSLGSMNTEAFF.

This clonotype has ten or more counts. The CDR3 reads CASSPSVNTEAFF. CDR3 in DNA: TGTGCCAGCTCACCGTCAGTGAACACTGAAGCTTTCTTT. The rearrangement uses TRBV18 and TRBJ1-1; D remains unclear. The CDR3 spans 13 residues. Germline CDR1 and CDR2: KGHSH and LQKENI. The germline V and J ends were trimmed by 3 bases and 0 bases, with 5 bases remaining between them.

This rearrangement joins TRBV12-3 or TRBV12-4 to TRBJ1-2, with 8 nucleotides matching TRBD1. The CDR3 loop spans 16 amino acids. The trim removed 3 bases at V and 7 bases at J, leaving 13 bases unmatched. The CDR3, as DNA: TGTGCCAGCAGTTTCAATAGTGGGACAACAGGGGGTGGCTACACCTTC. It yields the protein CASSFNSGTTGGGYTF.

This chain connects TRBV30 to TRBJ1-3; D not resolved. The CDR3 has 14 amino acids. Looked up from germline, CDR1 is GTSNPN and CDR2 is SVGIG (reference sequence). Between the trimmed V and J ends, which lost 3 bases and 0 bases, there was a span of 9 bases. The CDR3 DNA follows: TGTGCCTGGAGCCTACTCGGCTCTGGAAACACCATATATTTT. Translation: CAWSLLGSGNTIYF.

This chain links TRBV14 with TRBJ1-3; D perhaps matches TRBD1 (5 bases). Germline V gene sequence: CDR1 SGHDN, CDR2 FVKESK. V dropped 6 bases and J dropped 0 bases, with 9 bases sitting between them. The CDR3 covers 14 residues. The CDR3 bases are TGTGCCAGCAGAGACAGCCGCTCTGGAAACACCATATATTTT. Protein product: CASRDSRSGNTIYF.

Ten or more counts support this clonotype. CDR3: CASSSPYGPNEQFF. CDR3 DNA: TGTGCCAGCAGTTCCCCCTACGGACCAAATGAGCAGTTCTTC. The genes are TRBV6-9 and TRBJ2-1; D ambiguous. Deletions cut 4 bases from V and 7 bases from J, with 14 bases between. This CDR3 region has 14 residues. The germline gives CDR1 MNHGY, CDR2 SVAAGI.

This clonotype was seen a few times. The chain is built from TRBV5-8 and TRBJ1-1; D remains ambiguous. This CDR3 comprises 12 residues. V was pared by 4 bases and J by 6 bases, with 10 bases between. Germline V lookup: CDR1 SGHTS, CDR2 YDEGEE. CDR3: CASSNGLAEAFF. Here the CDR3 DNA reads TGTGCCAGCAGCAACGGACTCGCTGAAGCTTTCTTT.

This clonotype was counted at least ten times. The gene calls are TRBV7-8 and TRBJ1-1; D remains ambiguous. Germline V gene data show CDR1 as SGHVS and CDR2 as FQNEAQ. There are 12 residues in the CDR3. With 1 base removed from V and 6 bases from J, the gap between germline ends came to 6 bases. The CDR3 reads CASSLGQPEAFF. The DNA of the CDR3 is TGTGCCAGCAGCTTAGGGCAGCCTGAAGCTTTCTTT.

This clonotype was recorded many times. The CDR3 DNA follows: TGTGCCAGCAGTTTATCCAGGGTGAGTCAGCCCCAGCATTTT. Its translation is CASSLSRVSQPQHF. This sequence joins TRBV27 and TRBJ1-5, with D possibly matching TRBD1 (5 bases). This CDR3 spans 14 amino acids. V was shortened by 0 bases and J by 6 bases, with 9 bases between the two germline ends. The germline CDR1 and CDR2 sequences are MNHEY and SMNVEV (reference sequence).

The chain combines TRBV5-6 with TRBJ2-7, with D possibly called TRBD1 or TRBD2 (6 bases each). Trimming left V 3 bases short and J 3 bases short, with 16 bases between. CDR3 length: 15 residues. CDR1 SGHDT and CDR2 YYEEEE come from the germline V gene. As DNA, the CDR3 is TGTGCCAGCAGCTCGTGGGGGGCGTACAACTACGAGCAGTACTTC. Encoded protein: CASSSWGAYNYEQYF.

This clonotype was recorded at least ten times. The chain employs TRBV28 and TRBJ1-2; D is unclear. The V gene's germline CDR1 is MDHEN and CDR2 SYDVKM. This CDR3 contains 12 residues. Trimming shortened V by 3 bases and J by 4 bases, and 6 bases separated the two germline ends. DNA for the CDR3: TGTGCCAGCAGTTTTGTCAGCTATGGCTACACCTTC. It encodes CASSFVSYGYTF.

The genes are TRBV27 and TRBJ2-1; D call uncertain. CDR3 length: 13 residues. V was trimmed by 2 bases and J by 7 bases, leaving 9 bases between them. The germline gives CDR1 MNHEY, CDR2 SMNVEV (reference sequence). CDR3 loop: CASSLGVANEQFF. The DNA of the CDR3 is TGTGCCAGCAGTTTAGGGGTAGCTAATGAGCAGTTCTTC.

This clonotype has a handful of counts. V is TRBV24-1 and J is TRBJ1-1, with D hard to call. The germline V gene has CDR1 KGHDR and CDR2 SFDVKD. Trimming removed 12 bases at V and 4 bases at J, with 20 bases between. This CDR3 comprises 14 residues. CDR3 loop: CAAPRVGRATEAFF. CDR3 DNA: TGTGCCGCCCCGAGAGTCGGGAGAGCCACTGAAGCTTTCTTT.

This clonotype was counted ten times or more. This CDR3 reads CASRRQDGYEQYF. CDR3 DNA: TGTGCCAGCAGGAGGCAGGACGGCTACGAGCAGTACTTC. The chain is built from TRBV27 and TRBJ2-7; D gene uncertain. The V end was cut by 6 bases, the J end by 3 bases, with 12 bases between. Germline lookup yields CDR1 MNHEY and CDR2 SMNVEV (reference sequence). The CDR3 runs 13 residues.